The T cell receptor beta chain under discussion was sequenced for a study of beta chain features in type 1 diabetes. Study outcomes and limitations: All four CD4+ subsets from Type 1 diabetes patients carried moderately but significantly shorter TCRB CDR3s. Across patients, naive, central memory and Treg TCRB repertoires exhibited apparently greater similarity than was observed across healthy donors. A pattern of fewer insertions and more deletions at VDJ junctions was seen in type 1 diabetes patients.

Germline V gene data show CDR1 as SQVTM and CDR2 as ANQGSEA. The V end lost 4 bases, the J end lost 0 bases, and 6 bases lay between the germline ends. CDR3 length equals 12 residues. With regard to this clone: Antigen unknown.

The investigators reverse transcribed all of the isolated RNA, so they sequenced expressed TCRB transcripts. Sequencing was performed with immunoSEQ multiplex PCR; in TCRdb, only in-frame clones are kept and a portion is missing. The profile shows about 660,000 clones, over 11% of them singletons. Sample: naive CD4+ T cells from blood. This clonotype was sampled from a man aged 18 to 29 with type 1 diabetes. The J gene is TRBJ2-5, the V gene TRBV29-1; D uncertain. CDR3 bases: TGCAGCGTTGTAAACTACCAAGAGACCCAGTACTTC. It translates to CSVVNYQETQYF.